This T cell receptor beta chain was sequenced for a study of T cells in Graves' hyperthyroidism and ophthalmopathy. The trim removed 1 base at V and 3 bases at J, leaving 2 bases unmatched. Germline CDR1 reads SEHNR; CDR2 reads FQNEAQ (reference sequence). This CDR3 has 15 amino acids. For this clonotype: The antigen remains undetermined.

From RNA transcripts, TCR beta CDR3 regions were amplified. First-round RT-PCR targeting the TCR CDR3 was performed with the HTBI primer set. TCRdb called the multiplex PCR reads again in MiXCR, with one record for every CDR3 protein. This table has about 210,000 distinct CDR3 sequences, 15% to 20% appearing once. Study-wide results and caveats: Onset of ophthalmopathy came a median approximately 6.9 months after the model predicted it.

This TCR was recovered from a man over 45 with Graves' hyperthyroidism. The V call is TRBV7-9, the J call TRBJ2-2; 7 nucleotides agree with TRBD1. The sequencing sample was made of blood. The CDR3 sequence is CASSLEQGYTGELFF. As DNA, the CDR3 is TGTGCCAGCAGCTTAGAACAGGGGTACACCGGGGAGCTGTTTTTT.